These 16 T cell receptor beta chains came from one sample sequenced in a study of OX40 agonist ivuxolimab in advanced cancers. Method: immunoSEQ multiplex PCR; TCRdb's copy keeps in-frame clones and lacks some. The sample includes about 79,000 clones, approximately 85% of them seen just once. The sequenced sample was CD4+ or CD8+ T cells sorted from blood, obtained in a trial of the OX40 agonist ivuxolimab. These receptors came from an adult with an advanced solid tumor such as melanoma, head and neck, liver or kidney cancer.

This chain links TRBV11-1 with TRBJ1-1, with D hard to call. Germline CDR1 and CDR2: SGHAT and FQDESV (reference sequence). This CDR3 comprises 14 residues. V was cut by 0 bases and J by 1 base, with 6 bases left in between. The CDR3 coding sequence is TGTGCCAGCAGCTTAGCGCCCACGAACACTGAAGCTTTCTTT. As protein: CASSLAPTNTEAFF.

The V call is TRBV11-2, the J call TRBJ2-5; no clear D gene. The CDR3 has 13 amino acids. Trimming took off 1 base at V and 4 bases at J, with 7 bases between the two ends. CDR1 SGHAT and CDR2 FQNNGV come from the germline V gene. CDR3 sequence: CASSLGGSETQYF. Written as DNA, the CDR3 is TGTGCCAGCAGCTTAGGTGGCTCAGAGACCCAGTACTTC.

V is TRBV28 and J is TRBJ2-3; 12 bases match TRBD2. Germline CDR1 and CDR2: MDHEN and SYDVKM. This CDR3 has 16 residues. V shed 4 bases, J shed 2 bases, and the junction held 4 bases outside the gene matches. This CDR3 reads CASSSTSGSPTDTQYF. CDR3 DNA sequence: TGTGCCAGCAGTTCGACTAGCGGGAGTCCCACAGATACGCAGTATTTT. Variable domain in full (rest from reference TRBV28 and TRBJ2-3): DVKVTQSSRYLVKRTGEKVFLECVQDMDHENMFWYRQDPGLGLRLIYFSYDVKMKEKGDIPEGYSVSREKKERFSLILESASTNQTSMYLCASSSTSGSPTDTQYFGPGTRLTVL.

This chain connects TRBV6-6 to TRBJ1-2, with a tentative D call TRBD1 (5 bases). V lost 8 bases to trimming and J lost 8 bases, with 21 bases between them. The CDR3 spans 14 residues. Germline V CDR1 and CDR2: MNHNY, SVGAGI (reference sequence). This CDR3 reads CASFRRGVTRGYTF. The CDR3 nucleotides read TGTGCCAGCTTCCGGAGGGGCGTAACGCGAGGCTACACCTTC.

The chain is built from TRBV10-3 and TRBJ2-7; TRBD1 matches 7 bases. With V trimmed by 3 bases and J by 3 bases, 8 bases remained unmatched. CDR1 is ENHRY, CDR2 SYGVKD, per germline. The CDR3 extends over 15 amino acids. The CDR3 coding sequence is TGTGCCATCAGTGATTCCGGGACAGCTTACTACGAGCAGTACTTC. This sequence encodes CAISDSGTAYYEQYF.

The genes are TRBV15 and TRBJ1-2, with 8 bases identical to TRBD1. Germline values: CDR1 LNHNV, CDR2 YYDKDF (reference sequence). The CDR3 totals 16 residues. V shed 1 base, J shed 7 bases, and the junction held 11 bases outside the gene matches. For the CDR3, the DNA is TGTGCCACCAGCAGAGGGTCCTCAGGTACAGGGGGTGGCTACACCTTC. It codes for CATSRGSSGTGGGYTF.

The V call is TRBV2, the J call TRBJ2-3; 10 nucleotides agree with TRBD2. Per germline, CDR1 SNHLY and CDR2 FYNNEI. The CDR3 runs 13 residues. With 3 bases clipped from V and 10 bases from J, the junction kept 4 bases outside the gene matches. CDR3 coding DNA: TGTGCCAGCAGTGAGGGACTAGCGACCGCGCAGTATTTT. It yields the protein CASSEGLATAQYF.

CDR3 amino acids: CASSTGTEGTQYF. In DNA form, the CDR3 reads TGCGCCAGCAGCACAGGGACAGAAGGGACCCAGTACTTC. The rearrangement joins TRBV5-1 to TRBJ2-5; the match to TRBD1 covers 7 bases. The CDR3 covers 13 residues. The germline gives CDR1 SGHRS, CDR2 YFSETQ. V shed 4 bases, J shed 7 bases, and the junction held 7 bases outside the gene matches.

V gene TRBV7-8 combines with J gene TRBJ2-7; 12 positions agree with TRBD2. The J segment lost 4 bases and the V segment lost 5 bases, leaving 6 bases of the junction unmatched. CDR1 and CDR2 (germline): SGHVS, FQNEAQ. The CDR3 runs to 15 residues. The chain's CDR3 is CASSRGLAGLYEQYF. The CDR3 coding sequence is TGTGCCAGCAGCCGCGGACTAGCGGGGTTGTACGAGCAGTACTTC.

In its sample, this clone was seen once. V is TRBV11-3 and J is TRBJ2-3; 10 bases are a match to TRBD1. Losses at the gene ends were 2 bases for V and 3 bases for J; bases not matched to a gene: 5. CDR3 length: 16 residues. Germline lookup yields CDR1 SGHNT and CDR2 YENEEA. The CDR3 nucleotides are TGTGCCAGCAGCTTACGACAGGGGGCTGTAACAGATACGCAGTATTTT. Its translation is CASSLRQGAVTDTQYF.

This chain connects TRBV14 to TRBJ2-1, with 11 bases lining up with TRBD2. Germline V CDR1 and CDR2: SGHDN, FVKESK. The CDR3 consists of 17 residues. With 5 bases clipped from V and 1 base from J, the junction kept 7 bases outside the gene matches. The CDR3, as DNA: TGTGCCAGCAGCTCCGGGACTAGCGGACGTTCCTACAATGAGCAGTTCTTC. Translation gives CASSSGTSGRSYNEQFF.

The rearrangement uses TRBV6-5 and TRBJ2-2, with D uncertain. CDR3 length: 11 residues. CDR1 and CDR2 from the germline V gene are MNHEY and SVGAGI. Trimming took 5 bases from V and 8 from J, leaving 6 bases between them. The CDR3, as DNA: TGTGCCAGCAGTGAATATGGGGAGCTGTTTTTT. Amino acid sequence: CASSEYGELFF.

The V and J genes are TRBV6-1 and TRBJ2-1; 9 nucleotides align to TRBD2. In germline, CDR1 is MNHNS, CDR2 SASEGT. This CDR3 comprises 14 residues. V trimming: 8 bases; J trimming: 16 bases; junction bases outside the gene matches: 18. The DNA for the CDR3 is TGTGCCAGCGATTTCGGGCTTAGCGGGAGCATATACTTCTTC. It encodes CASDFGLSGSIYFF.

The chain carries TRBV27 and TRBJ2-7; D possibly uses TRBD1 or TRBD2 (5 bases each). Germline values: CDR1 MNHEY, CDR2 SMNVEV (reference sequence). The CDR3 is 14 residues long. Trimming took off 3 bases at V and 0 bases at J, with 9 bases between the two ends. The CDR3 loop is CASSFRENSYEQYF. CDR3 coding DNA: TGTGCCAGCAGTTTCAGGGAGAACTCCTACGAGCAGTACTTC.

The chain has TRBV7-2 and TRBJ2-7; D is uncertain. This CDR3 spans 14 amino acids. From germline, CDR1 is SGHTA and CDR2 FQGNSA. V was pared by 1 base and J by 3 bases, with 10 bases between. CDR3 nucleotide sequence: TGTGCCAGCAGCTTAGGTGTCAGCAGCTACGAGCAGTACTTC. This translates into CASSLGVSSYEQYF.

The chain has TRBV6-1 and TRBJ2-2; TRBD1 aligns across 9 bases. The CDR3 contains 14 residues. The J segment lost 5 bases and the V segment lost 6 bases, leaving 4 bases of the junction unmatched. From germline, CDR1 is MNHNS and CDR2 SASEGT. CDR3 residues: CASRTGGGTGELFF. CDR3 in DNA: TGTGCCAGCAGGACAGGGGGTGGGACCGGGGAGCTGTTTTTT.